The 31 T cell receptor beta chains presented below share a single source sample, sequenced in a study of T-cell reconstitution after alpha-beta-depleted transplantation in children (dated by TCRdb to the mid-2010s). The library relied on PCR. Sequenced using an Illumina HiSeq 2500. To normalize quantification of the TCRbeta repertoire, the TCR libraries were built with molecular barcoding that relied on unique molecular identifiers. In TCRdb, the public reads were trimmed at Q25 with fastp and aligned with MiXCR, with productive beta chains retained. Each CDR3 protein gets just one entry, which takes the most common genes and DNA from the rows behind it. The sample records around 440,000 distinct CDR3 sequences, 10% of which are singletons. Jointly, the top ten make up around 2% of the sample. What the treatment or condition label conveys for this sample: allogeneic hematopoietic cell transplantation with graft depleted of TCRalphabeta T cells and CD19 B cells.

The specimen comprised PBMCs, sampled before TCRalphabeta/CD19-depleted stem cell transplant. The receptor set was obtained from a child aged 2 to 9 with inherited bone marrow failure, due to receive a stem cell transplant.

This clonotype was found many times. The J gene is TRBJ1-4, the V gene TRBV7-2; a weak D match, TRBD1 (5 bases). V lost 2 bases, J lost 8 bases, and 18 bases lay in between. The CDR3 sequence is 16 residues long. Germline CDR1 is SGHTA and CDR2 is FQGNSA. The CDR3 nucleotides are TGTGCCAGCAGCTTATTAAGTACAGGCCTTTGGGAAAAACTGTTTTTT. This gives the protein CASSLLSTGLWEKLFF.

This clonotype was observed a handful of times. V usage is TRBV6-2 or TRBV6-3 and J usage is TRBJ2-1; D ambiguous. Germline-derived CDR1 and CDR2 are MNHEY and SVGEGT. V was trimmed by 6 bases and J by 4 bases, leaving 10 bases between them. The CDR3 extends over 13 amino acids. CDR3 amino acids: CASSHGPYNEQFF. The CDR3 DNA sequence: TGTGCCAGCAGCCATGGGCCATACAATGAGCAGTTCTTC.

This clonotype showed up many times. The chain recombines TRBV7-2 with TRBJ2-7; TRBD1 aligns across 7 bases. J gave up 3 bases and V 5 bases, and 4 bases lay outside the gene matches. This CDR3 has 13 amino acids. Germline CDR1 reads SGHTA; CDR2 reads FQGNSA. CDR3 protein: CASSPDRNYEQYF. The CDR3 bases are TGTGCCAGCAGCCCGGACAGGAACTACGAGCAGTACTTC.

This clonotype was detected a few times. V usage is TRBV29-1 and J usage is TRBJ2-5; 7 positions agree with TRBD1. There are 13 residues in the CDR3. CDR1 is SQVTM and CDR2 is ANQGSEA in the germline V gene. V dropped 5 bases and J dropped 7; count of bases not matched to a gene: 10. CDR3 loop: CSVPRATGRTQYF. As DNA, the CDR3 is TGCAGCGTTCCCCGGGCGACAGGGAGGACCCAGTACTTC.

The chain carries TRBV7-8 and TRBJ2-1; D not resolved. With 0 bases removed from V and 4 bases from J, the gap between germline ends came to 13 bases. Germline V gives CDR1 SGHVS, CDR2 FQNEAQ. This CDR3 has 16 amino acids. The CDR3 DNA reads as TGTGCCAGCAGCTTAGCCCGAACGGGTTCGTACAATGAGCAGTTCTTC. Protein sequence: CASSLARTGSYNEQFF.

The chain joins TRBV20-1 to TRBJ1-5; no reliable D call. Germline values: CDR1 DFQATT, CDR2 SNEGSKA (reference sequence). Trimming removed 3 bases from V and 11 bases from J, with 20 bases in between. The CDR3 consists of 14 residues. CDR3 bases: TGCAGTGCTAGTTTTGCACGGAACCAAGCGGCCCAGCATTTT. Residues: CSASFARNQAAQHF.

This clonotype was counted ten times or more. This chain joins TRBV5-1 and TRBJ1-1; 11 positions match TRBD1. CDR1 SGHRS and CDR2 YFSETQ come from the germline V gene. With 7 bases clipped from V and 0 bases from J, the junction kept 8 bases outside the gene matches. The CDR3 consists of 16 residues. CDR3: CASAGQGATMNTEAFF. Here the CDR3 DNA reads TGCGCCAGCGCTGGACAGGGGGCTACCATGAACACTGAAGCTTTCTTT.

This clonotype was observed many times. Germline is not matched at one junction end, which may reflect a read error. The chain combines TRBV12-3 or TRBV12-4 with TRBJ2-3; TRBD2 matches at 14 bases. This CDR3 has 16 residues. In DNA form, the CDR3 reads TGTGCCAGCAGTAGGACTAGCGGGAGGAGCACACATACGCAGTATTTT. This translates into CASSRTSGRSTHTQYF.

The table lists this clonotype with many counts. The genes are TRBV20-1 and TRBJ2-1; TRBD1 is a possible D gene (6 bases). The germline V and J ends were trimmed by 0 bases and 12 bases, with 15 bases remaining between them. Germline CDR1 reads DFQATT; CDR2 reads SNEGSKA (reference sequence). CDR3 size: 13 residues. DNA for the CDR3: TGCAGTGCTAGAGATTACAGGGCCCCTGGGCAGTTCTTC. Translated, it gives CSARDYRAPGQFF.

This clonotype has at least ten counts. This chain joins TRBV4-3 and TRBJ1-2, with a weak D call TRBD1 (5 bases). Between the trimmed V and J ends, which lost 1 base and 4 bases, there was a span of 10 bases. Germline V gives CDR1 LGHNA, CDR2 YSLEER. The CDR3 sequence is 14 residues long. CDR3 sequence (DNA): TGCGCCAGCAGCCAAGCTCTGACAGCCTATGGCTACACCTTC. It encodes CASSQALTAYGYTF.

This clonotype has at least ten counts. The chain carries TRBV29-1 and TRBJ2-3; D may be TRBD1 or TRBD2 (6 bases each). The CDR3 spans 12 residues. The ends were cut back, 3 bases at V and 6 bases at J, with 10 bases in the middle. CDR1 is SQVTM, CDR2 ANQGSEA, per germline. The CDR3 region has the DNA TGCAGCGTTGATAGGGGGGTGGATACGCAGTATTTT. Translation gives CSVDRGVDTQYF.

Ten or more counts support this clonotype. The chain uses TRBV5-5 and TRBJ2-3, with D perhaps TRBD1 or TRBD2 (5 bases each). Germline values: CDR1 SGHKS, CDR2 YYEKEE (reference sequence). This CDR3 spans 15 amino acids. V lost 4 bases to trimming and J lost 6 bases, with 18 bases between them. The CDR3 bases are TGTGCCAGCAGCACCCCCACTGGGGGTACTGATACGCAGTATTTT. It codes for CASSTPTGGTDTQYF.

This clonotype came up many times. Written as DNA, the CDR3 is TGCAGTGCTAGAGATTCCGGGGGCGGAAAGGGAGAGACCCAGTACTTC. Translation gives CSARDSGGGKGETQYF. This chain joins TRBV20-1 and TRBJ2-5; D may match TRBD1 or TRBD2 (6 bases each). The CDR3 consists of 16 residues. CDR1 and CDR2 (germline): DFQATT, SNEGSKA (reference sequence). Between the trimmed V and J ends, which lost 0 bases and 4 bases, there was a span of 18 bases.

This clonotype was recorded at least ten times. The V call is TRBV5-6, the J call TRBJ2-1; 7 nucleotides match TRBD2. V shed 1 base and J 3 bases; nucleotides not matched to a gene: 7. CDR1 SGHDT and CDR2 YYEEEE come from the germline V gene. The CDR3 covers 16 residues. The DNA for the CDR3 is TGTGCCAGCAGCTTGAACGGGGGAGGGGACTACAATGAGCAGTTCTTC. Protein sequence: CASSLNGGGDYNEQFF.

At least ten counts were recorded for this clonotype. The chain uses TRBV6-2 or TRBV6-3 and TRBJ2-1, with 8 nucleotides matching TRBD1. V shed 4 bases, J shed 2 bases, and the junction held 7 bases outside the gene matches. The germline V gene has CDR1 MNHEY and CDR2 SVGEGT. The CDR3 runs to 16 residues. The CDR3 bases are TGTGCCAGCAGTTCTATGGACAGGGAGGCCTACAATGAGCAGTTCTTC. Translated, it gives CASSSMDREAYNEQFF.

As to this clonotype: A much larger clone differs by one base, so this may be a read error. V and J are TRBV4-3 and TRBJ2-7; tentatively, D is TRBD2 (5 bases). Trimming stripped 4 bases from V and 6 bases from J, with 22 bases between. From germline, CDR1 is LGHNA and CDR2 YSLEER. This CDR3 region has 16 residues. DNA of the CDR3: TGCGCCAGCAGCCGCCGCCTTAGCGTGAGCGTCTCCGAGCAGTACTTC. Its translation is CASSRRLSVSVSEQYF.

In this sample, this clonotype turned up many times. The chain joins TRBV4-3 to TRBJ2-6; 9 bases are shared with TRBD2. CDR3 length: 18 residues. CDR1 LGHNA and CDR2 YSLEER come from the germline V gene. Trimming took 0 bases from V and 2 from J; bases not matched to a gene: 5. The CDR3 reads CASSQDGLAGTGANVLTF. In DNA, the CDR3 is TGCGCCAGCAGCCAAGATGGGCTAGCGGGAACTGGGGCCAACGTCCTGACTTTC.

This clonotype was picked up many times. CDR3 in DNA: TGTGCCAGCAGTACCCGGACTAGCGGGATTGATGAGCAGTTCTTC. This encodes CASSTRTSGIDEQFF. The chain combines TRBV27 with TRBJ2-1, with 12 bases lining up with TRBD2. Germline values: CDR1 MNHEY, CDR2 SMNVEV (reference sequence). The CDR3 runs 15 residues. The V gene end was trimmed by 5 bases and the J gene end by 8 bases; junction bases not matched to a gene: 7.

This clonotype came up many times. The chain links TRBV7-2 to TRBJ2-5; D is unresolved. The germline V gene encodes CDR1 SGHTA and CDR2 FQGNSA. The CDR3 runs to 13 residues. Trimming took off 3 bases at V and 5 bases at J, with 10 bases between the two ends. In DNA, the CDR3 is TGTGCCAGCAGCTTTGCGGCGGTCGAGACCCAGTACTTC. Protein product: CASSFAAVETQYF.

In its sample, this clonotype was seen many times. The J gene is TRBJ1-1, the V gene TRBV20-1, with 9 bases that match TRBD1. The CDR3 covers 15 residues. CDR1 and CDR2 (germline): DFQATT, SNEGSKA (reference sequence). V gave up 6 bases and J gave up 3 bases; unmatched junction bases: 11. DNA for the CDR3: TGCAGTGCATCCCGGACAGGGGCATGGGACACTGAAGCTTTCTTT. This sequence encodes CSASRTGAWDTEAFF.

This sequence joins TRBV20-1 and TRBJ2-1, with 12 positions matching TRBD2. The CDR3 has 19 residues. The J segment lost 0 bases and the V segment lost 3 bases, leaving 12 bases of the junction unmatched. Looked up from germline, CDR1 is DFQATT and CDR2 is SNEGSKA (reference sequence). The CDR3 bases are TGCAGTGCTAGCCAACCGGGACTAGCGGGCCTAAGCTCCTACAATGAGCAGTTCTTC. Translated, it gives CSASQPGLAGLSSYNEQFF.

This clonotype was seen at least ten times. V and J are TRBV6-5 and TRBJ1-1; 7 nucleotides line up with TRBD1. The CDR3 is made up of 17 amino acids. Germline assignment: CDR1 MNHEY and CDR2 SVGAGI. Trimming took 2 bases from V and 1 from J; bases not matched to a gene: 10. CDR3 DNA: TGTGCCAGCAGTTACGGATTAAACAGGGGACAGAACACTGAAGCTTTCTTT. Encoded protein: CASSYGLNRGQNTEAFF.

The chain carries TRBV12-3 or TRBV12-4 and TRBJ2-1; no clear D. The CDR3 loop spans 15 amino acids. The V end lost 1 base, the J end lost 5 bases, and 12 bases lay between the germline ends. Written as DNA, the CDR3 is TGTGCCAGCAGTTTAGAGCCCAGCGAGAACAATGAGCAGTTCTTC. It specifies CASSLEPSENNEQFF.

This clonotype came up many times. V and J are TRBV20-1 and TRBJ1-1; D remains ambiguous. The V end was cut by 3 bases, the J end by 3 bases, with 8 bases between. The CDR3 covers 12 residues. Germline CDR1 reads DFQATT; CDR2 reads SNEGSKA (reference sequence). This CDR3 reads CSASQFDTEAFF. CDR3 nucleotides: TGCAGTGCTAGTCAATTCGACACTGAAGCTTTCTTT.

Concerning this clonotype itself: A much larger clone lies a single base off, so this may be a read error. J is TRBJ2-3 and V is TRBV12-3 or TRBV12-4; tentative D call: TRBD2 (6 bases). The V end was cut by 3 bases, the J end by 2 bases, with 15 bases between. The CDR3 covers 16 residues. CDR3 amino acids: CASSFQTRGNTDTQYF. In nucleotides, the CDR3 is TGTGCCAGCAGTTTCCAGACTAGGGGCAACACAGATACGCAGTATTTT.

This clonotype appeared once. The chain couples TRBV4-1 to TRBJ2-7; D not resolved. The CDR3 covers 13 residues. Germline loops: CDR1 MGHRA, CDR2 YSYEKL. V lost 3 bases, J lost 3 bases, and 9 bases lay in between. The CDR3 sequence is CASSHGPGYEQYF. CDR3 DNA: TGCGCCAGCAGCCACGGTCCCGGCTACGAGCAGTACTTC.

This clonotype was recorded many times. The chain employs TRBV4-3 and TRBJ2-6; a weak D match, TRBD1 (7 bases). V lost 2 bases to trimming and J lost 0 bases, with 11 bases between them. This CDR3 region has 17 residues. The V gene's germline CDR1 is LGHNA and CDR2 YSLEER. The chain's CDR3 is CASSQRGRGSGANVLTF. The DNA of the CDR3 is TGCGCCAGCAGCCAAAGGGGGCGGGGCTCTGGGGCCAACGTCCTGACTTTC.

This clonotype has only a few counts. The rearrangement joins TRBV7-2 to TRBJ2-1; TRBD2 aligns across 11 bases. Germline CDR1 reads SGHTA; CDR2 reads FQGNSA. After removal of 2 bases from V and 5 bases from J, the junction contained 2 bases not matched to a gene. This CDR3 comprises 15 residues. The CDR3 nucleotides are TGTGCCAGCAGCTTATTAGCGGGGGGGAACAATGAGCAGTTCTTC. It encodes CASSLLAGGNNEQFF.

Ten or more counts support this clonotype. The V call is TRBV11-2, the J call TRBJ2-7; D is ambiguous. Germline CDR1 SGHAT, CDR2 FQNNGV. Trimming took 5 bases from V and 2 from J, leaving 10 bases between them. CDR3 length equals 13 residues. In DNA form, the CDR3 reads TGTGCCAGCAGCGTCGGACGGGCCTACGAGCAGTACTTC. Translated, it gives CASSVGRAYEQYF.

The table lists this clonotype with many counts. The chain is built from TRBV4-3 and TRBJ2-1, with TRBD2 matching 8 bases. The germline gives CDR1 LGHNA, CDR2 YSLEER. The CDR3 is 15 residues long. V dropped 0 bases and J dropped 8; count of bases not matched to a gene: 6. CDR3 in DNA: TGCGCCAGCAGCCAAGAAGGACGGGAGGGGTATGAGCAGTTCTTC. Amino acids: CASSQEGREGYEQFF.

This clonotype was found many times. CDR3 bases: TGTGCCAGCAGTGCGGGGACAGGGGGCCATGGCTACACCTTC. Its translation is CASSAGTGGHGYTF. The rearrangement links TRBV2 to TRBJ1-2, with 12 bases that match TRBD1. The CDR3 is made up of 14 amino acids. In germline, CDR1 is SNHLY, CDR2 FYNNEI. The V segment lost 4 bases and the J segment 6 bases; nucleotides outside the gene matches: 3.